This T cell receptor (beta chain) was identified during a study of Tregs in tolerant kidney transplant recipients. Broader study findings: Biological reproducibility was not directly addressed in this study. The most relevant donor-specific Treg TCRbeta repertoire apparently came from expansion with activated donor B cells.

J lost 5 bases, V lost 4 bases, and 2 bases had no gene match. Germline CDR1 is SGHDT and CDR2 is YYEEEE. This CDR3 contains 13 residues. The data were produced by immunoSEQ multiplex PCR, yet TCRdb's version contains in-frame clones alone and is incomplete. The sample includes over 50,000 clones, 83% of them seen just once. In the case of this clone: Its antigen is unidentified.

Thawed PBMCs were FACS-sorted into unstimulated CD4+CD25+CD127- regulatory T cells, CD4+CD25- non-regulatory cells, CD4 and CD8 cells. The chain recombines TRBV5-6 with TRBJ2-5; 10 nucleotides match TRBD1. The TCR was taken from a human donor in good health. Sequencing was done on a sample of CD4+ T cells from blood. This CDR3 is CASSRTGGETQYF. The DNA for the CDR3 is TGTGCCAGCAGCCGGACAGGGGGGGAGACCCAGTACTTC.